A single sample is the source of the 4 T cell receptor beta chains below, sequenced in a study of blood T cell repertoires in COVID-19. TCRdb's table, derived via immunoSEQ multiplex PCR, lists solely in-frame clones and lacks some. The sample contains 47,000 or so clones, around 81% of which appear only once. Material: peripheral blood. All receptors come from an elderly woman with COVID-19, enrolled during active disease.

The chain couples TRBV4-1 to TRBJ1-1; TRBD1 might be the D (5 bases). The CDR3 runs 14 residues. V was pared by 0 bases and J by 4 bases, with 9 bases between. In germline, CDR1 is MGHRA, CDR2 YSYEKL. The CDR3 DNA follows: TGCGCCAGCAGCCAAGATTGGGGACTCACTGAAGCTTTCTTT. Translating it yields CASSQDWGLTEAFF.

This clone has just one count. The V call is TRBV14, the J call TRBJ2-2; 10 positions agree with TRBD2. V shed 3 bases, J shed 5 bases, and the junction held 9 bases outside the gene matches. This CDR3 is 17 amino acids long. In germline, CDR1 is SGHDN, CDR2 FVKESK. In nucleotides, the CDR3 is TGTGCCAGCAGCCAGGTCCTAGCGGGAGTTCGGACCGGGGAGCTGTTTTTT. Its translation: CASSQVLAGVRTGELFF.

J is TRBJ2-7 and V is TRBV3-1 (or the pseudogene TRBV3-2), with 10 bases aligning to TRBD2. The V segment lost 4 bases and the J segment 5 bases; nucleotides outside the gene matches: 8. There are 15 residues in the CDR3. Germline lookup yields CDR1 LGHDT and CDR2 YNNKEL (reference sequence). The chain's CDR3 is CASSPSGLAANEQYF. In DNA form, the CDR3 reads TGTGCCAGCAGCCCTTCCGGACTAGCGGCTAACGAGCAGTACTTC.

The chain uses TRBV5-1 and TRBJ2-4; the D gene is possibly TRBD1 (5 bases). This CDR3 spans 15 amino acids. Germline CDR1 reads SGHRS; CDR2 reads YFSETQ. V was clipped by 3 bases and J by 5 bases, with 15 bases between them. CDR3 loop: CASSSGRDGENIQYF. CDR3 nucleotide sequence: TGCGCCAGCAGCTCCGGCAGGGATGGGGAAAACATTCAGTACTTC.